The entry that follows covers one T cell receptor (beta chain) sequence. The data derive from a study of human T cells and chemical hapten exposure. Time point reported: patch test 1, 2 weeks after DPC sensitization. This sample's treatment: therapeutic diphenylcyclopropenone sensitization with weekly scalp DPC. The library put unique molecular identifiers onto individual cDNA molecules. Using its own MiXCR run on the RACE reads, TCRdb lists one record per CDR3 protein. The table shows some 400,000 distinct CDR3 sequences, with approximately 4.4% occurring only once. CDR3 length: 14 residues. The ends lost 2 bases at V and 5 bases at J; junction bases unmatched: 1. Germline V gene data show CDR1 as MNHEY and CDR2 as SVGEGT.

This chain connects TRBV6-2 or TRBV6-3 to TRBJ2-4; 9 bases fit TRBD2. The TCR sequence derives from a woman between 50 and 59 years old with alopecia areata. Some clones in this sample may be carry-over from other donors' samples. The sample here was whole blood, taken in connection with sensitization to the hapten diphenylcyclopropenone (DPC). The CDR3 bases are TGTGCCAGCAGTTACGCGGGAGGGGAAAACATTCAGTACTTC. This codes for CASSYAGGENIQYF.